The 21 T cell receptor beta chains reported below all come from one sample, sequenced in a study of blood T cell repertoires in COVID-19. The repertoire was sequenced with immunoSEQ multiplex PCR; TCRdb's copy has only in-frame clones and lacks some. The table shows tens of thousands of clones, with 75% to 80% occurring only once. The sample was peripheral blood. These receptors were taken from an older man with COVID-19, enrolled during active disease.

The CDR3 protein is CASSLGRTGVAKNIQYF. CDR3 in DNA: TGTGCCAGCAGTTTAGGAAGGACGGGGGTAGCCAAAAACATTCAGTACTTC. This chain joins TRBV27 and TRBJ2-4; possibly TRBD2 for D (6 bases). Trimming took off 2 bases at V and 0 bases at J, with 14 bases between the two ends. The CDR3 is made up of 17 amino acids. In germline, CDR1 is MNHEY, CDR2 SMNVEV (reference sequence).

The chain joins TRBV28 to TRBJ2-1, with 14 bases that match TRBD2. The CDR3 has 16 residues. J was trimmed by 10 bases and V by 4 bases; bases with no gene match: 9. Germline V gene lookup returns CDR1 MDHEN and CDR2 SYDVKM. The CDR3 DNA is TGTGCCAGCAGTTCCAAACCGGGACTAGCGGGAGTGGAGCAGTTCTTC. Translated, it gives CASSSKPGLAGVEQFF.

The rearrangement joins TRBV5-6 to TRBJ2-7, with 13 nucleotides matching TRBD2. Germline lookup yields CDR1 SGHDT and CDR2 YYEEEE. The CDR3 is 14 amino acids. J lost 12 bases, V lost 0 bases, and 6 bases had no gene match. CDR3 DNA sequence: TGTGCCAGCAGCTTGGGGACTAGCGGGAGTTCTTGGTACTTC. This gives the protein CASSLGTSGSSWYF.

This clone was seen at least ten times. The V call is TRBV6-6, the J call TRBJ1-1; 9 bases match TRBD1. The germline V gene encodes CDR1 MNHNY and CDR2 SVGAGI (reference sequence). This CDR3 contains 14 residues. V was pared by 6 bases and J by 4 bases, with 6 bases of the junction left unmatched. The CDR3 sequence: CASRLTGGFTEAFF. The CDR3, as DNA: TGTGCCAGCAGACTCACAGGGGGCTTCACTGAAGCTTTCTTT.

In DNA form, the CDR3 reads TGTGCCAGTAGTATAACAGGACAGTCTATCTATGGCTACACCTTC. As protein: CASSITGQSIYGYTF. The chain has TRBV19 and TRBJ1-2; weak D call: TRBD1 (6 bases). CDR3 length: 15 amino acids. Germline-derived CDR1 and CDR2 are LNHDA and SQIVND (reference sequence). V dropped 2 bases and J dropped 4 bases, with 14 bases sitting between them.

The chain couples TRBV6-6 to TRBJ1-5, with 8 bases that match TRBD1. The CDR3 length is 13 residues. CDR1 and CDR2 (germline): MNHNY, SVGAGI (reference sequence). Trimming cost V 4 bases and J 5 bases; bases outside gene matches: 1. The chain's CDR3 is CASSLQGDQPQHF. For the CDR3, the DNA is TGTGCCAGCAGTTTACAGGGGGATCAGCCCCAGCATTTT.

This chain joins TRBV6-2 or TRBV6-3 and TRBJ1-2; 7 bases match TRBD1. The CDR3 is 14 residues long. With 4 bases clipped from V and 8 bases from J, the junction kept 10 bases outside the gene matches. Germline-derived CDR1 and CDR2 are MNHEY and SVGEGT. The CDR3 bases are TGTGCCAGCAGTTCGACGACAGGGACAAAAGGCTACACCTTC. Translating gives CASSSTTGTKGYTF.

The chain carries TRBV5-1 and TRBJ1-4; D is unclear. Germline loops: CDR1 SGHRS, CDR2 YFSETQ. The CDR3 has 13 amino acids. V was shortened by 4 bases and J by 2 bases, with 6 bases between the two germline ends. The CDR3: CASSRTTNEKLFF. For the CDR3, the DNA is TGCGCCAGCAGCAGGACTACTAATGAAAAACTGTTTTTT.

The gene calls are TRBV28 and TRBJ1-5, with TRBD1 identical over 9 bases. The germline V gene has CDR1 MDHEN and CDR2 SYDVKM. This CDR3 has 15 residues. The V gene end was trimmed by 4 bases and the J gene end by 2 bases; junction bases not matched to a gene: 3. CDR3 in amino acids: CASSSRDRGNQPQHF. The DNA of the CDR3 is TGTGCCAGCAGTTCCCGGGACAGGGGCAATCAGCCCCAGCATTTT.

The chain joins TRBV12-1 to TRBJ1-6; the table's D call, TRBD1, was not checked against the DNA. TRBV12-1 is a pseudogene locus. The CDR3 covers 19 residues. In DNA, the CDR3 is TGTGCCAGCAGCTTGCTAATACCGGGACAGATAACAATCAATTCACCCCTCCACTTT. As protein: CASSLLIPGQITINSPLHF.

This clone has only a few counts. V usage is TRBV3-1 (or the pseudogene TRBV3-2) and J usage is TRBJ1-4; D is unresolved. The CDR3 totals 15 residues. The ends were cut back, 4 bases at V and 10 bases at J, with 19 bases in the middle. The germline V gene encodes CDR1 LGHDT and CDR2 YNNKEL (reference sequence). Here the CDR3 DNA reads TGTGCCAGCAGCCTACCGGGTATTAGCATGGGAAAACTGTTTTTT. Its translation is CASSLPGISMGKLFF.

This chain's CDR3 is CASSVAPSGAYEQYF. CDR3 in DNA: TGTGCCAGCAGCGTAGCTCCTAGCGGAGCCTACGAGCAGTACTTC. The J gene is TRBJ2-7, the V gene TRBV9; 7 bases agree with TRBD2. CDR3 size: 15 residues. Per germline, CDR1 SGDLS and CDR2 YYNGEE. V lost 0 bases and J lost 2; bases outside the gene matches: 5.

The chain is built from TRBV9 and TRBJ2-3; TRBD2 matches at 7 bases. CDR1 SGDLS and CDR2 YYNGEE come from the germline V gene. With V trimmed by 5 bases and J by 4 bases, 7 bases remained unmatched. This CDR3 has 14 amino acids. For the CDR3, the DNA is TGTGCCAGCAGGGACGAGCGGGGATCAGATACGCAGTATTTT. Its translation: CASRDERGSDTQYF.

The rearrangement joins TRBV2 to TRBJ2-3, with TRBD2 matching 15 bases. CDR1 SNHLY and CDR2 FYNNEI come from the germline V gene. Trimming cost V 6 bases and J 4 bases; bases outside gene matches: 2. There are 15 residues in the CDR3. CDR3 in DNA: TGTGCCAGCAGGGGGACTAGCGGGAGGTCAGATACGCAGTATTTT. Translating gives CASRGTSGRSDTQYF.

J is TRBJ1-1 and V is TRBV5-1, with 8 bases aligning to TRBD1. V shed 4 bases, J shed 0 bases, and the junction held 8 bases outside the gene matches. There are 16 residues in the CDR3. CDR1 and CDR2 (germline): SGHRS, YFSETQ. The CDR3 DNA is TGCGCCAGCAGCATGGGGCAGGGGGCAATGAACACTGAAGCTTTCTTT. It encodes CASSMGQGAMNTEAFF. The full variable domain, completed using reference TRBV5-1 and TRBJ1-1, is KAGVTQTPRYLIKTRGQQVTLSCSPISGHRSVSWYQQTPGQGLQFLFEYFSETQRNKGNFPGRFSGRQFSNSRSEMNVSTLELGDSALYLCASSMGQGAMNTEAFFGQGTRLTVV.

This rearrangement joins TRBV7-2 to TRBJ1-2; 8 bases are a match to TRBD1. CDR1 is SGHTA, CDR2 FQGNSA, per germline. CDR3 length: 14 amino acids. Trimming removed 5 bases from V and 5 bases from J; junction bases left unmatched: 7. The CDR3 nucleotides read TGTGCCAGCAGCCTCGGGACAGGTGGTTATGGCTACACCTTC. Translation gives CASSLGTGGYGYTF.

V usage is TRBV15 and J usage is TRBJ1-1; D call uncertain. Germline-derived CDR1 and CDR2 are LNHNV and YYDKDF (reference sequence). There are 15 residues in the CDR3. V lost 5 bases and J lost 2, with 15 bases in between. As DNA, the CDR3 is TGTGCCACCAGCGCCGGTAGACGGGAAAACACTGAAGCTTTCTTT. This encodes CATSAGRRENTEAFF.

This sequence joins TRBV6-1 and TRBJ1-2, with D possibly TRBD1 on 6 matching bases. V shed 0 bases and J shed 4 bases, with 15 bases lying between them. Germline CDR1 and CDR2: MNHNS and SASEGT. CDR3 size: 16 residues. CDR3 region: CASSEAVGTGFYGYTF. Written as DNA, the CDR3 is TGTGCCAGCAGTGAAGCGGTTGGAACAGGGTTCTATGGCTACACCTTC.

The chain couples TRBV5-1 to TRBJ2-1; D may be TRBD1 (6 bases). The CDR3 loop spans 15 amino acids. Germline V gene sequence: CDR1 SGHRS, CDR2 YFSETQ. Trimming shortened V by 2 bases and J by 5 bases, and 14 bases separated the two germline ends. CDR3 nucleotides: TGCGCCAGCAGCTTAGGGGGTTTTTCGGACAATGAGCAGTTCTTC. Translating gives CASSLGGFSDNEQFF.

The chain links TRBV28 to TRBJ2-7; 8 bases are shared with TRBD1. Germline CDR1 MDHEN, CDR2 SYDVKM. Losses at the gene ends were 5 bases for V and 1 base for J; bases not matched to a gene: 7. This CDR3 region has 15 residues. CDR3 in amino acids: CASSPTDRVSYEQYF. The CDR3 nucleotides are TGTGCCAGCAGTCCCACGGACAGGGTTTCCTACGAGCAGTACTTC.

CDR3 protein: CATSRPQASGANVLTF. The CDR3 DNA is TGTGCCACCAGCAGACCTCAGGCTTCTGGGGCCAACGTCCTGACTTTC. The chain carries TRBV15 and TRBJ2-6; D gene ambiguous. Germline CDR1 is LNHNV and CDR2 is YYDKDF (reference sequence). The V gene lost 2 bases and the J gene lost 1 base, with 9 bases spanning the gap. The CDR3 has 16 amino acids.